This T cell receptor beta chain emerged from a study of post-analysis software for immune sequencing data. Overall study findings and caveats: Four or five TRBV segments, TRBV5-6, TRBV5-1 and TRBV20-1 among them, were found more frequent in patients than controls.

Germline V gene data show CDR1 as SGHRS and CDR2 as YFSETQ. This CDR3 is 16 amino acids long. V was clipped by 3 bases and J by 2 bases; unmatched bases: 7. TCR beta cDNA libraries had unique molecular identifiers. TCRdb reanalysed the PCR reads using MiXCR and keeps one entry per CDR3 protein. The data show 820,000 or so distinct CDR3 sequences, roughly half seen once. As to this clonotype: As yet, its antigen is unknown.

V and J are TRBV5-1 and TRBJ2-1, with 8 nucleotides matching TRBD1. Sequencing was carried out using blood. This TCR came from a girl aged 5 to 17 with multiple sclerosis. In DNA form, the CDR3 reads TGCGCCAGCAGCTATGGACAGGGCAACACCTACAATGAGCAGTTCTTC. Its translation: CASSYGQGNTYNEQFF.